The 8 T cell receptor beta chains listed next were all sequenced from one sample in a study of human T cells and chemical hapten exposure. MiXCR, applied by TCRdb to the RACE reads, yields one record per CDR3 protein. The table lists 65,000 to 95,000 distinct CDR3 sequences, 10% to 15% of them singletons. The time point: patch test 1, 2 weeks after DPC sensitization. The treatment: therapeutic diphenylcyclopropenone sensitization with weekly scalp DPC. The specimen comprised whole blood, sampled in connection with sensitization to the hapten diphenylcyclopropenone (DPC). These receptor sequences come from a woman aged 60 to 75 with alopecia areata. Some clones in this sample may be carry-over from other donors' samples.

This clonotype was counted a few times. This chain links TRBV10-2 with TRBJ2-5; the D gene could be TRBD1 or TRBD2 (7 bases each). Germline V gene data show CDR1 as WSHSY and CDR2 as SAAADI. CDR3 length equals 13 residues. Trimming stripped 8 bases from V and 12 bases from J, with 22 bases between. The CDR3 DNA is TGCGCCAGCGGAAGGGGGCCCCACCGGGAGGAGTACTTC. This sequence encodes CASGRGPHREEYF.

This clonotype came up a few times. This chain joins TRBV19 and TRBJ1-5; D is perhaps TRBD1 (5 bases). The CDR3 length is 19 residues. In germline, CDR1 is LNHDA, CDR2 SQIVND (reference sequence). V shed 5 bases and J shed 0 bases, with 23 bases lying between them. The CDR3 DNA sequence: TGTGCCAGTAGTCCTATAGGTGGGGCAGGCCTTAATAGCAATCAGCCCCAGCATTTT. It specifies CASSPIGGAGLNSNQPQHF.

The table lists this clonotype with many counts. J is TRBJ1-3 and V is TRBV2; no firm D call. With 7 bases removed from V and 0 bases from J, the gap between germline ends came to 10 bases. Germline V gene lookup returns CDR1 SNHLY and CDR2 FYNNEI. The CDR3 length is 14 residues. CDR3 in amino acids: CASKGGYSGNTIYF. CDR3 coding DNA: TGTGCCAGCAAAGGAGGGTACTCTGGAAACACCATATATTTT.

In its sample, this clonotype was seen many times. The chain has TRBV12-3 or TRBV12-4 and TRBJ2-7; 7 bases map to TRBD2. This CDR3 comprises 14 residues. V dropped 6 bases and J dropped 0; count of bases not matched to a gene: 5. The CDR3, as DNA: TGTGCCAGCAGAAATAGCGGGTTCTCCTACGAGCAGTACTTC. Its protein product is CASRNSGFSYEQYF.

In its sample, this clonotype was seen many times. The CDR3 reads CASSSSKWWDRTNNEQFF. CDR3 nucleotides: TGTGCCAGCAGTTCCAGTAAATGGTGGGACAGGACGAACAATGAGCAGTTCTTC. The chain joins TRBV28 to TRBJ2-1, with 8 positions matching TRBD1. CDR1 MDHEN and CDR2 SYDVKM come from the germline V gene. The junction had 16 bases not matched to a gene; V was cut back by 4 bases and J by 5 bases. CDR3 length: 18 amino acids.

This clonotype was seen repeatedly, ten times or more. The genes are TRBV10-1 and TRBJ2-7; 10 bases are a match to TRBD2. The CDR3 contains 14 residues. J gave up 7 bases and V 4 bases, and 7 bases lay outside the gene matches. Germline loops: CDR1 WNHNN, CDR2 SYGVQD (reference sequence). The DNA for the CDR3 is TGCGCCAGCAGTGCCAGCGGGGGGGCAGGGGAGCAGTACTTC. Translating it yields CASSASGGAGEQYF.

This clonotype has ten or more counts. The V gene is TRBV4-2, the J gene TRBJ1-4; TRBD1 might be the D (6 bases). Germline V gives CDR1 LGHNA, CDR2 YNFKEQ. The germline V and J ends were trimmed by 2 bases and 7 bases, with 11 bases remaining between them. The length of the CDR3 is 14 residues. The CDR3 bases are TGTGCCAGCAGCCAAAACAGGGCTAGTGAAAAACTGTTTTTT. Translated: CASSQNRASEKLFF.

The rearrangement uses TRBV27 and TRBJ2-1, with 10 bases that match TRBD1. The V and J ends lost 8 bases and 4 bases, in that order; junction bases with no gene match: 5. Germline V gene lookup returns CDR1 MNHEY and CDR2 SMNVEV (reference sequence). This CDR3 spans 14 amino acids. The CDR3 bases are TGTGCCAGCGTTCGGACAGGGGGTTACAATGAGCAGTTCTTC. Translation: CASVRTGGYNEQFF.